The following is a TCR beta chain sequence with its context. Its antigen is currently unknown. The data were obtained in a study of cytomegalovirus exposure and HLA in healthy donors. About the study: The 120 million or so unique TCR beta sequences, from around 200 million T cells, were found by an earlier analysis. Study-wide results and caveats: With later analysis, a missense DCLRE1C variant became linked to TCR beta V- and J-gene trimming.

Germline V lookup: CDR1 SGHRS, CDR2 YFSETQ. Unmatched junction bases numbered 4, after V lost 0 bases and J lost 6 bases. The CDR3 covers 15 residues. The primer mix had 60 Vbeta and 13 Jbeta primers. Generated by immunoSEQ multiplex PCR, the TCRdb table keeps only in-frame clones and is missing some. The table shows about 180,000 clones, with roughly 78% occurring only once. The chain uses TRBV5-1 and TRBJ1-1; 11 bases agree with TRBD1. The sequenced material came from PBMCs. This clonotype originated in a woman aged 50 to 65 in good health and CMV-seropositive. The CDR3: CASSLVGTGGSEAFF. Written as DNA, the CDR3 is TGCGCCAGCAGCTTGGTGGGGACAGGGGGTTCTGAAGCTTTCTTT.